These 16 T cell receptor beta chains came from one sample sequenced in a study of cytomegalovirus exposure and HLA in healthy donors. With 60 Vbeta and 13 Jbeta primers, the PCR was carried out. Only in-frame clones appear in the TCRdb table, and some are missing; sequencing was by immunoSEQ multiplex PCR. This table holds 100,000 to 150,000 clones, 15% found once. The sample taken for sequencing was PBMCs. These receptors came from a woman between 18 and 30 years old in good health and CMV-seronegative.

This chain connects TRBV2 to TRBJ1-2, with no clear D. This CDR3 is 13 amino acids long. Trimming shortened V by 7 bases and J by 0 bases, and 9 bases separated the two germline ends. Germline CDR1 is SNHLY and CDR2 is FYNNEI. CDR3 protein: CASNFQSNYGYTF. Written as DNA, the CDR3 is TGTGCCAGCAATTTCCAGTCTAACTATGGCTACACCTTC.

The genes are TRBV9 and TRBJ1-2; TRBD1 might be the D (5 bases). V shed 6 bases and J shed 4 bases, with 19 bases lying between them. Germline CDR1 and CDR2: SGDLS and YYNGEE. This CDR3 comprises 15 residues. DNA for the CDR3: TGTGCCAGCACCCCAATGGGGGGGAACTCCTATGGCTACACCTTC. It specifies CASTPMGGNSYGYTF.

The sample holds a few counts of this clone. This chain links TRBV6-5 with TRBJ1-1, with unresolved D. The ends were cut back, 8 bases at V and 0 bases at J, with 7 bases in the middle. CDR1 is MNHEY, CDR2 SVGAGI, per germline. The CDR3 sequence is 12 residues long. The CDR3, as DNA: TGTGCCAGCGGAGGTCTGAACACTGAAGCTTTCTTT. Protein sequence: CASGGLNTEAFF.

The V call is TRBV5-1, the J call TRBJ1-2; 9 bases are shared with TRBD1. The germline CDR1 and CDR2 sequences are SGHRS and YFSETQ. The CDR3 sequence is 16 residues long. Unmatched junction bases numbered 11, after V lost 4 bases and J lost 4 bases. The CDR3 protein is CASSPGQGDLGYGYTF. The DNA of the CDR3 is TGCGCCAGCAGCCCGGGACAGGGAGATTTAGGCTATGGCTACACCTTC. The whole variable domain, filled in from reference TRBV5-1 and TRBJ1-2, reads KAGVTQTPRYLIKTRGQQVTLSCSPISGHRSVSWYQQTPGQGLQFLFEYFSETQRNKGNFPGRFSGRQFSNSRSEMNVSTLELGDSALYLCASSPGQGDLGYGYTFGSGTRLTVV.

The V gene is TRBV28, the J gene TRBJ1-1, with D maybe TRBD1 (5 bases). This CDR3 spans 14 amino acids. CDR1 and CDR2 from the germline V gene are MDHEN and SYDVKM. Trimming stripped 7 bases from V and 6 bases from J, with 18 bases between. CDR3 sequence (DNA): TGTGCCAGCACCTCCCTGGGGGGTATCGCTGAAGCTTTCTTT. It encodes CASTSLGGIAEAFF.

The chain is built from TRBV30 and TRBJ1-6; D may be TRBD1 (5 bases). Germline V gives CDR1 GTSNPN, CDR2 SVGIG (reference sequence). This CDR3 is built from 14 residues. V lost 0 bases and J lost 7, with 10 bases in between. The CDR3 reads CAWSVRQGNSPLHF. The CDR3 DNA sequence: TGTGCCTGGAGTGTACGCCAGGGAAATTCACCCCTCCACTTT.

The V and J genes are TRBV7-3 and TRBJ2-1; TRBD2 is a possible D gene (5 bases). This CDR3 contains 14 residues. The germline gives CDR1 SGHTA, CDR2 FQGTGA. Trimming pared 3 bases from V and 2 bases from J, leaving 8 bases between. In nucleotides, the CDR3 is TGTGCCAGCAGCTTCCCTAGCCCCTACAATGAGCAGTTCTTC. This codes for CASSFPSPYNEQFF.

The chain couples TRBV7-2 to TRBJ2-5, with 8 bases identical to TRBD1. The V gene end was trimmed by 3 bases and the J gene end by 1 base; junction bases not matched to a gene: 13. The CDR3 is 18 residues long. Germline V gene lookup returns CDR1 SGHTA and CDR2 FQGNSA. The CDR3 loop is CASSFMRQGLGAQETQYF. The CDR3 nucleotides read TGTGCCAGCAGCTTCATGAGACAGGGGCTGGGGGCCCAAGAGACCCAGTACTTC.

The chain has TRBV2 and TRBJ2-7; possibly TRBD2 for D (6 bases). Per the germline V gene, CDR1 is SNHLY and CDR2 is FYNNEI. The germline V and J ends were trimmed by 2 bases and 3 bases, with 14 bases remaining between them. The CDR3 totals 15 residues. The CDR3, as DNA: TGTGCCAGCAGTGAAAGCCGGGGACTTCTCTACGAGCAGTACTTC. Translation: CASSESRGLLYEQYF.

This clone was seen only a few times. J is TRBJ1-5 and V is TRBV2; 11 bases are shared with TRBD1. The V gene end was trimmed by 8 bases and the J gene end by 4 bases; junction bases not matched to a gene: 1. The CDR3 sequence is 13 residues long. From germline, CDR1 is SNHLY and CDR2 FYNNEI. The CDR3 nucleotides are TGTGCCAGCGGGACAGGGGGGAATCAGCCCCAGCATTTT. Translated, it gives CASGTGGNQPQHF.

This clone was picked up a small number of times. This chain links TRBV5-4 with TRBJ2-1; D possibly corresponds to TRBD2 (7 bases). Between the trimmed V and J ends, which lost 0 bases and 7 bases, there was a span of 14 bases. The CDR3 extends over 15 amino acids. Germline V lookup: CDR1 SGHNT, CDR2 YYREEE (reference sequence). The CDR3 reads CASSLGRGLQNEQFF. CDR3 nucleotides: TGTGCCAGCAGCTTGGGCAGGGGACTACAGAATGAGCAGTTCTTC.

The chain carries TRBV6-6 and TRBJ2-5; tentative D call: TRBD1 (6 bases). Trimming pared 6 bases from V and 5 bases from J, leaving 13 bases between. In germline, CDR1 is MNHNY, CDR2 SVGAGI (reference sequence). The CDR3 is 13 residues long. The CDR3 nucleotides read TGTGCCAGCAGCCCGGACAGAAGCGAGACCCAGTACTTC. Translated, it gives CASSPDRSETQYF.

This clone was counted a few times. The chain couples TRBV6-5 to TRBJ2-5; D is perhaps TRBD2 (6 bases). CDR3 length equals 15 residues. CDR1 is MNHEY and CDR2 is SVGAGI in the germline V gene. The germline V and J ends were trimmed by 6 bases and 0 bases, with 14 bases remaining between them. The CDR3 spells CASRMGLRYQETQYF. The CDR3 DNA reads TGTGCCAGCAGAATGGGACTCAGGTACCAAGAGACCCAGTACTTC.

This clone was found a few times. The V gene is TRBV29-1, the J gene TRBJ2-3, with D perhaps matching TRBD1 (5 bases). The CDR3 sequence is 14 residues long. The germline CDR1 and CDR2 sequences are SQVTM and ANQGSEA. V was pared by 6 bases and J by 0 bases, with 13 bases between. The CDR3 DNA reads as TGCAGCGTCATTTCAGGGCGGAGCACAGATACGCAGTATTTT. Amino acids: CSVISGRSTDTQYF.

The gene calls are TRBV7-3 and TRBJ2-2; 15 bases fit TRBD2. This CDR3 is built from 16 residues. Unmatched junction bases numbered 5, after V lost 5 bases and J lost 7 bases. CDR1 is SGHTA and CDR2 is FQGTGA in the germline V gene. CDR3 loop: CASSMGLAGGVGELFF. The CDR3 bases are TGTGCCAGCAGCATGGGACTAGCGGGAGGTGTCGGGGAGCTGTTTTTT.

This chain connects TRBV10-2 to TRBJ2-2; tentatively, D is TRBD2 (6 bases). V was shortened by 6 bases and J by 3 bases, with 11 bases between the two germline ends. From germline, CDR1 is WSHSY and CDR2 SAAADI. The length of the CDR3 is 14 residues. The CDR3 DNA is TGCGCCAGCAGGGCGGGGTCGGACACCGGGGAGCTGTTTTTT. Translated: CASRAGSDTGELFF.